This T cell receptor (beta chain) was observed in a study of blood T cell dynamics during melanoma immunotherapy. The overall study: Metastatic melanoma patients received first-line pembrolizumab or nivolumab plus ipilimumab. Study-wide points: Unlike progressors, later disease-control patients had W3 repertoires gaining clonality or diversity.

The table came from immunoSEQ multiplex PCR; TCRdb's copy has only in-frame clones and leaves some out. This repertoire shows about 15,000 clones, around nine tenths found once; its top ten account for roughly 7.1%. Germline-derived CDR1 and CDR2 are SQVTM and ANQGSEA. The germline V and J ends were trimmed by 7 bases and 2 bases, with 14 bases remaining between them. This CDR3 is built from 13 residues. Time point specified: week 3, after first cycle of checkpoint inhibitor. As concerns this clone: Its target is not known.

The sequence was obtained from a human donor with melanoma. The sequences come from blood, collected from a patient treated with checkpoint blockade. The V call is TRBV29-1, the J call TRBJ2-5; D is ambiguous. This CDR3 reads CSAFLALQETQYF. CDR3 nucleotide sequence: TGCAGCGCCTTCTTGGCCCTACAAGAGACCCAGTACTTC.